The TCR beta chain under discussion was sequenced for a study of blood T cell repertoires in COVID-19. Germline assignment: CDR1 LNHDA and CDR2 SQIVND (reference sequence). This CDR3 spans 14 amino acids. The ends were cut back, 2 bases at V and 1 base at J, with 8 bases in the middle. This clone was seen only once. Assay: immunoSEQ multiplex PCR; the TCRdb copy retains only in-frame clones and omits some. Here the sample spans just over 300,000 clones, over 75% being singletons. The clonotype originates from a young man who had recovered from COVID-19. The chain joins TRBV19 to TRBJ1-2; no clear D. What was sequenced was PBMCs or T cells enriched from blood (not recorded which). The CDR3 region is CASSISRINYGYTF. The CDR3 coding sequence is TGTGCCAGTAGTATAAGCAGGATTAACTATGGCTACACCTTC.